This TCR beta chain comes out of a study of early T cells in non-severe SARS-CoV-2 infection. MiXCR, applied by TCRdb to the 5' RACE reads, yields one record per CDR3 protein. Of about 80,000 distinct CDR3 sequences listed, around 15% are singletons. The CDR3 spans 15 residues. V shed 0 bases and J shed 1 base, with 9 bases lying between them. The germline V gene has CDR1 SGHDN and CDR2 FVKESK. Material: whole blood. The TCR originated in an adult who was a healthcare worker with PCR-confirmed SARS-CoV-2 infection or an uninfected control (not recorded which). The chain joins TRBV14 to TRBJ2-5; D remains unclear. The CDR3 DNA sequence: TGTGCCAGCAGCCAAGATCGTTGGAGCCAAGAGACCCAGTACTTC. Its protein product is CASSQDRWSQETQYF.